The T cell receptor (beta chain) described here comes from a study of blood T cell repertoires in COVID-19 (dated by TCRdb to the early 2020s). With regard to the full study: Samples covering the acute and convalescent phases of COVID-19 were provided by collaborators in the United States, Italy and Spain. The prospective study material was composed of cDNA or gDNA derived from T cells, B-cell-depleted T cells, or PBMCs. The dataset comprised deeply sampled blood TCRbeta repertoires from subjects exposed to, actively infected with, or recovered from COVID-19. The repertoires were released in a freely available public database intended as a resource for research on the immune response to SARS-CoV-2. Samples came from the ongoing ImmuneRACE study (first 160 participants) plus 1,254 subjects from 6 global collaborators. A de-identified subject ID, COVID-19 status, age in years and sex were almost always included in the sample metadata. HLA class I and class II types, where available, came from metadata supplied by the sample provider rather than from assay-based typing. Summary of the overall study and its limitations: Clinical and demographic metadata were provided uncurated, with the amount varying by source and participant.

TCRbeta CDR3 regions were amplified from genomic DNA using the immunoSEQ Assay, a bias-controlled multiplex PCR. The authors' analysis ran thus. Within the assay, amplification of reference gene primers was used to estimate how many nucleated cells each sample contained. To quantify the absolute abundance of each unique TCRbeta CDR3 rearrangement, sequence reads were collapsed and filtered. For each sample, productive Simpson clonality was calculated as the square root of Simpson's diversity index across productive rearrangements. This immuneACCESS table, as held by TCRdb, lists in-frame sequences with V and J called but not all clones. Of the missing ones, under half trace to an unresolved V gene in checked studies; the others have no known cause. Clone size and V and J calls were adopted from that table, with D and trimming inferred from the DNA. This sample is represented by over 150,000 clones; around 85% of them were singletons. More than 5% of the sample belongs to the ten largest clones.

A note on this clone: The antigen it binds to is not known. Within one base of it there is no much larger clone, and no base qualities were kept.

Reading from cysteine to phenylalanine, the CDR3 counts 18 amino acids. Just the 54-base CDR3 DNA is kept, in frame starting at base 1. CDR1 and CDR2 (LNHDA, SQIVND) derive from the germline V gene (reference sequence). V is cut back by 5 bases and J by 1 base, with 11 bases in the junction unmatched. Enrolling through a virtual design, the prospective study's participants ranged in age from about 18 to 89 years and lived across more than 20 United States geographic areas. Cohort assignment in the prospective study relied on participant-reported clinical history from a screening survey and a study questionnaire. Recovered participants in ImmuneRACE Cohort 3 were defined as having two consecutive negative NP/OP PCR tests, clearance from a healthcare professional, or resolution of symptoms. Mobile phlebotomists in the prospective study collected whole blood, serum and a nasopharyngeal or oropharyngeal swab from every participant. Additional blood draws and questionnaires over an approximately two-month period could optionally be provided by prospective study participants. Blood samples from the prospective study were shipped frozen or at room temperature prior to DNA extraction.

The clonotype was recovered from a man between 35 and 55 years old who had recovered from COVID-19. The chain is encoded by TRBV19 joined to TRBJ2-5; 12 of the junction bases match TRBD2. The specimen was PBMCs or T cells enriched from blood (not recorded which). The CDR3 protein: CASSSRGLAGTLQETQYF. The nucleotide sequence is given as TGTGCCAGTAGTTCTCGAGGACTAGCGGGGACCCTCCAAGAGACCCAGTACTTC.